This TCR beta chain originates from a study of CD8 T cells in ankylosing spondylitis. Overall study results and limits: From matched ankylosing spondylitis synovial fluid, disease-linked clones were reportedly recovered at significantly enriched levels. Reactive arthritis synovial fluid and blood previously showed some of these motif variants. What seemed typical of ankylosing spondylitis blood was a TCR beta motif built from roughly eight highly homologous variants.

Using quantitative 5'-RACE with molecular barcodes, the authors made TCR beta libraries. TCRdb analysed the 5' RACE reads with MiXCR anew, one entry per CDR3 protein. Of 150,000 to 200,000 distinct CDR3 sequences in the sample, roughly 13% were seen once. To note about this clonotype: The antigen is not known.

This CDR3 contains 11 residues. Germline V gene data show CDR1 as SQVTM and CDR2 as ANQGSEA. V gave up 7 bases and J gave up 7 bases, with 11 bases separating them. The sample was blood, either unsorted or a sorted T cell fraction (not recorded which). The V call is TRBV29-1, the J call TRBJ2-1; D gene ambiguous. This receptor was identified in a female donor with ankylosing spondylitis or in good health (not recorded which). The CDR3 DNA is TGCAGCGCCGCAAACTCGAATGAGCAGTTCTTC. Residues: CSAANSNEQFF.